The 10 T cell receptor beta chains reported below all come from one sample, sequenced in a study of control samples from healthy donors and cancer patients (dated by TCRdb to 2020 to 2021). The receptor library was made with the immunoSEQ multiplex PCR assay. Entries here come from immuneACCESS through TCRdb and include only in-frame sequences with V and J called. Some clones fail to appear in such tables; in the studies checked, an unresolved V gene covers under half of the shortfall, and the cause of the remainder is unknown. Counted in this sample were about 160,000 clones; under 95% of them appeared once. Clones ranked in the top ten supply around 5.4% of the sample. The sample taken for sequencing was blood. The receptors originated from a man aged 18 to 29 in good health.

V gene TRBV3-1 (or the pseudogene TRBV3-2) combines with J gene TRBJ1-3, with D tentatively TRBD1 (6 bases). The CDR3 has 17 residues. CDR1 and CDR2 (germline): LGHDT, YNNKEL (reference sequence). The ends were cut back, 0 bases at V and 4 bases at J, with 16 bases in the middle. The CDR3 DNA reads TGTGCCAGCAGCCAAGACCCCCGGGGGGCTCTAGGAAACACCATATATTTT. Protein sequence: CASSQDPRGALGNTIYF.

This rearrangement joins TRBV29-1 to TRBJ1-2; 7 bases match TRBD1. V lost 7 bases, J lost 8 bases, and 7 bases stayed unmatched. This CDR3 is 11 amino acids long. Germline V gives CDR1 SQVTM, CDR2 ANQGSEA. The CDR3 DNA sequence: TGCAGCGCGCCGACAGGGAAGGGCTACACCTTC. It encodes CSAPTGKGYTF.

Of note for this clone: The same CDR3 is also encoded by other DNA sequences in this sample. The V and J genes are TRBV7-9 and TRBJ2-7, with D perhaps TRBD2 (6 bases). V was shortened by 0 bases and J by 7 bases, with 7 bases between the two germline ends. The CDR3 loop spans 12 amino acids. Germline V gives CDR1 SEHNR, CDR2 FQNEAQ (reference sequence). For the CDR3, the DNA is TGTGCCAGCAGCTTAGCGGGGGGTGAGCAGTACTTC. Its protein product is CASSLAGGEQYF.

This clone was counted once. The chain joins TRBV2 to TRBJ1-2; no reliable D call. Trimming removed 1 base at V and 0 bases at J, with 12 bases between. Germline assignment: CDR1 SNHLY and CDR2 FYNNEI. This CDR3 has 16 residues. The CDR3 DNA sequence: TGTGCCAGCAGTGAAGAGGCGGCCCCTGCTAACTATGGCTACACCTTC. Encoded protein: CASSEEAAPANYGYTF.

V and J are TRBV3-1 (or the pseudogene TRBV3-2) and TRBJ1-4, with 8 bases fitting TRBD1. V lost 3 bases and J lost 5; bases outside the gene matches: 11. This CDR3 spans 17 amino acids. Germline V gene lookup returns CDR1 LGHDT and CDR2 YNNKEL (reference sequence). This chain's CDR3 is CASSQYTRTGSNEKLFF. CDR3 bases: TGTGCCAGCAGCCAGTACACTAGGACAGGGTCGAATGAAAAACTGTTTTTT.

CDR3 loop: CASSSGPSNQPQHF. The CDR3 nucleotides are TGTGCCAGCAGCTCGGGACCTAGCAATCAGCCCCAGCATTTT. The chain links TRBV9 to TRBJ1-5; D might be TRBD1 (5 bases). Looked up from germline, CDR1 is SGDLS and CDR2 is YYNGEE. V shed 4 bases and J shed 0 bases, with 8 bases lying between them. The CDR3 covers 14 residues. The entire variable domain, with the rest obtained from reference TRBV9 and TRBJ1-5, is as follows: DSGVTQTPKHLITATGQRVTLRCSPRSGDLSVYWYQQSLDQGLQFLIQYYNGEERAKGNILERFSAQQFPDLHSELNLSSLELGDSALYFCASSSGPSNQPQHFGDGTRLSIL.

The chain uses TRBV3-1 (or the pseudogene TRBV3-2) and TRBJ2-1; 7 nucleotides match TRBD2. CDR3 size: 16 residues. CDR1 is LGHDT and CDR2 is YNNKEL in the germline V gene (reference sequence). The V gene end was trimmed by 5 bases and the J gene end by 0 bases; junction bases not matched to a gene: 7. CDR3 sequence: CASSSRDYFSYNEQFF. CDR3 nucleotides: TGTGCCAGCAGCTCCCGGGACTACTTCTCCTACAATGAGCAGTTCTTC.

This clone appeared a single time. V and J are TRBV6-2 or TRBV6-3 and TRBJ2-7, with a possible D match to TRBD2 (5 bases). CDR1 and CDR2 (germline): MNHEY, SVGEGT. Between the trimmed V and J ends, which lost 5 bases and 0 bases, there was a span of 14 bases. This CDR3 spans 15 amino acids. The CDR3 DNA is TGTGCCAGCAGTCCCCCGGGGAACCCCTCCTACGAGCAGTACTTC. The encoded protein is CASSPPGNPSYEQYF.

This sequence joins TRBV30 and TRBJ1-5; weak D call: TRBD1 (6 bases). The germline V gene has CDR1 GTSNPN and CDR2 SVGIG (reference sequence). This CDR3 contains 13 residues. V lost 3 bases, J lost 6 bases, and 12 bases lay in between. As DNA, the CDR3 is TGTGCCTGGAGCGAAGGGGGAGGTCAGCCCCAGCATTTT. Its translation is CAWSEGGGQPQHF.

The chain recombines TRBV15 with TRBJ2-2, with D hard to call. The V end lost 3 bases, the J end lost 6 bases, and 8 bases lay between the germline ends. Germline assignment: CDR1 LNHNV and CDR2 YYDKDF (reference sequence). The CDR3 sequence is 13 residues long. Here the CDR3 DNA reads TGTGCCACCAGCAGCAGAGGCCCCGGGGAGCTGTTTTTT. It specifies CATSSRGPGELFF.